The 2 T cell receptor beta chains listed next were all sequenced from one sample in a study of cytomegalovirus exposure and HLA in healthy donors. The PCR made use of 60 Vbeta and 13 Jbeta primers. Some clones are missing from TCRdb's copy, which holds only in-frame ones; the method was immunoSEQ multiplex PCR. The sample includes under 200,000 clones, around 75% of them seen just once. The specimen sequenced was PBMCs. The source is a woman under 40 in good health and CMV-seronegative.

The CDR3 loop reads CASSLGEGPYEQYF. The CDR3 region has the DNA TGTGCCAGCAGCCTGGGGGAGGGGCCCTACGAGCAGTACTTC. The chain has TRBV7-6 and TRBJ2-7, with 7 positions matching TRBD2. With 5 bases clipped from V and 2 bases from J, the junction kept 6 bases outside the gene matches. From germline, CDR1 is SGHVS and CDR2 FNYEAQ. The CDR3 contains 14 residues. Based on the CDR3 plus reference TRBV7-6 and TRBJ2-7, the full variable domain is GAGVSQSPRYKVTKRGQDVALRCDPISGHVSLYWYRQALGQGPEFLTYFNYEAQQDKSGLPNDRFSAERPEGSISTLTIQRTEQRDSAMYRCASSLGEGPYEQYFGPGTRLTVT.

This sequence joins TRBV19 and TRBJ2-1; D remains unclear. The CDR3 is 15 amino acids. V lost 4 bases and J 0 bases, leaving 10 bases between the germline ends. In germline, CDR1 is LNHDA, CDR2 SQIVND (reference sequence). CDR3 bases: TGTGCCAGTAGTACCTTAAAGAGCTCCTACAATGAGCAGTTCTTC. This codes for CASSTLKSSYNEQFF. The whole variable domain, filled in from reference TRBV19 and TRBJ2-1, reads DGGITQSPKYLFRKEGQNVTLSCEQNLNHDAMYWYRQDPGQGLRLIYYSQIVNDFQKGDIAEGYSVSREKKESFPLTVTSAQKNPTAFYLCASSTLKSSYNEQFFGPGTRLTVL.